The clone carrying this T cell receptor (beta chain) appeared a few times. What it binds is unknown. This entry belongs to a study of response to subunit inactivated influenza vaccine. TCRdb reprocessed the RT-PCR reads with MiXCR, giving one entry per CDR3 protein. The profile shows 530,000 or so distinct CDR3 sequences, roughly 23% of them singletons. Points from the study as a whole: It was suggested by the authors that few new T cells are recruited by each seasonal influenza vaccination.

The sample consisted of CD4+ T cells sorted from PBMCs, taken more than 4 days after vaccination. The receptor's source is a man aged 50 to 60 who received an inactivated influenza vaccine.

CDR3 DNA sequence: TGCAGTGCTAGAGTACTAGCGGGAGGACCGCGTGTAGATACGCAGTATTTT. This gives the protein CSARVLAGGPRVDTQYF. The chain joins TRBV20-1 to TRBJ2-3; the match to TRBD2 covers 12 bases. Germline V gives CDR1 DFQATT, CDR2 SNEGSKA (reference sequence). V dropped 1 base and J dropped 5; count of bases not matched to a gene: 10. The CDR3 covers 17 residues.